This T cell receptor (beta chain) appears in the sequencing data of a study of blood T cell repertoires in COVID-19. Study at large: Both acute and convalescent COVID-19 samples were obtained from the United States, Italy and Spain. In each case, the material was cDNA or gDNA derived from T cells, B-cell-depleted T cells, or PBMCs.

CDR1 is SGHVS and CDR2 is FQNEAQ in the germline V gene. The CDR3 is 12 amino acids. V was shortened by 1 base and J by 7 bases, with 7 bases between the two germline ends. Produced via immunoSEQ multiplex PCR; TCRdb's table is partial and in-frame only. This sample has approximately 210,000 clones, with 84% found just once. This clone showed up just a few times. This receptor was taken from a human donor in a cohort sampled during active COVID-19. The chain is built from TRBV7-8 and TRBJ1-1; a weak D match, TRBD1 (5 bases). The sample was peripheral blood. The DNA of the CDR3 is TGTGCCAGCAGCTTAGGGGGCCTTGAAGCTTTCTTT. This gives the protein CASSLGGLEAFF. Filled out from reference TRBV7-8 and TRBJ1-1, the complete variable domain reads GAGVSQSPRYKVAKRGQDVALRCDPISGHVSLFWYQQALGQGPEFLTYFQNEAQLDKSGLPSDRFFAERPEGSVSTLKIQRTQQEDSAVYLCASSLGGLEAFFGQGTRLTVV.